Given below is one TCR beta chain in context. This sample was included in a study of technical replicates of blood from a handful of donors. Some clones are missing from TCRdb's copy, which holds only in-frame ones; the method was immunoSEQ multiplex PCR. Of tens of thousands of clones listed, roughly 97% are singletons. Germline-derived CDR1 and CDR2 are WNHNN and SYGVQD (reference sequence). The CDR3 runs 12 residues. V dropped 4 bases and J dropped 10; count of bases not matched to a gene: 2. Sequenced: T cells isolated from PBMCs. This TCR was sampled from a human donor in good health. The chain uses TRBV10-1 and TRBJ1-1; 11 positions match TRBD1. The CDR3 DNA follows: TGCGCCAGCAGTGCCGGGACAGGGGGAGCTTTCTTT. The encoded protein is CASSAGTGGAFF.